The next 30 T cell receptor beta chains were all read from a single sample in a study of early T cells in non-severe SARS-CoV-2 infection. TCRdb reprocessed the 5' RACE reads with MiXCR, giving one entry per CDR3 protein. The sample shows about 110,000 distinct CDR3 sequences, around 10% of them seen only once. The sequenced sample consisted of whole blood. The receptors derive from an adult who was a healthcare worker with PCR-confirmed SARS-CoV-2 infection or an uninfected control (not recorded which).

The CDR3 bases are TGTGCCAGCACCTCGCTAGGGGCCAGGGTTCCCGGGGAGCTGTTTTTT. Translating it yields CASTSLGARVPGELFF. The chain couples TRBV6-1 to TRBJ2-2; D is perhaps TRBD1 (5 bases). The germline CDR1 and CDR2 sequences are MNHNS and SASEGT. V shed 7 bases and J shed 6 bases, with 21 bases lying between them. The CDR3 consists of 16 residues.

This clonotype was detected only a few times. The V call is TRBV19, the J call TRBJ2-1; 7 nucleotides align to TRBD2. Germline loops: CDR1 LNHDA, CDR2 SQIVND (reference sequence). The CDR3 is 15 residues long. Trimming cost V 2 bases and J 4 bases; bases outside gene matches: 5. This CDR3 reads CASSIRSGWYNEQFF. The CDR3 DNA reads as TGTGCCAGTAGTATACGTAGCGGGTGGTACAATGAGCAGTTCTTC.

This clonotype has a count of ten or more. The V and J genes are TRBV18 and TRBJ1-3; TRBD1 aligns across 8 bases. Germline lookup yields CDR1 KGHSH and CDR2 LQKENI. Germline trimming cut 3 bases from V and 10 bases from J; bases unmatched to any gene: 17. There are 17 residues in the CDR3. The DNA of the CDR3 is TGTGCCAGCTCACCCTCGGACAGGGCCCGGCCCGGCCCGACCATATATTTT. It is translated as CASSPSDRARPGPTIYF.

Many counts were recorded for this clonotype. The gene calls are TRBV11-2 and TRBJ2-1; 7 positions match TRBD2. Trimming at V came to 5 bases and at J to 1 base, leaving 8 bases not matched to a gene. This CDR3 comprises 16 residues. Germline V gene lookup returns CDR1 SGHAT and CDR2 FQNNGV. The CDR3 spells CASSRTKAGSYNEQFF. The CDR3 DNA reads TGTGCCAGCAGCCGTACTAAAGCGGGATCCTACAATGAGCAGTTCTTC.

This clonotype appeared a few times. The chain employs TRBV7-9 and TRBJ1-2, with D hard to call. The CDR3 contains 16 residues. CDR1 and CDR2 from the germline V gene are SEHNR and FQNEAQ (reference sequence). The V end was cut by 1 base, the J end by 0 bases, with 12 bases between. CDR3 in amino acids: CASSLVSGPANYGYTF. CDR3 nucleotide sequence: TGTGCCAGCAGCTTAGTCTCCGGACCAGCTAACTATGGCTACACCTTC.

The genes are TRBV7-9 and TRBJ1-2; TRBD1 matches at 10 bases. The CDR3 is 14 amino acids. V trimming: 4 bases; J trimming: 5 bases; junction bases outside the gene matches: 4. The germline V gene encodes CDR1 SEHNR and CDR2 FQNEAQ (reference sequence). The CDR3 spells CASSSGQGMYGYTF. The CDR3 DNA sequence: TGTGCCAGCAGCTCGGGACAGGGGATGTATGGCTACACCTTC.

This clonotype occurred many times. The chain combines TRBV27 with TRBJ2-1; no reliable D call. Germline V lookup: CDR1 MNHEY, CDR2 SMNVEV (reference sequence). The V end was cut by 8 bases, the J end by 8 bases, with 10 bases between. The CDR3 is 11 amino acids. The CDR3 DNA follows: TGTGCCAGCCCTCGTAGGGATGAGCAGTTCTTC. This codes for CASPRRDEQFF.

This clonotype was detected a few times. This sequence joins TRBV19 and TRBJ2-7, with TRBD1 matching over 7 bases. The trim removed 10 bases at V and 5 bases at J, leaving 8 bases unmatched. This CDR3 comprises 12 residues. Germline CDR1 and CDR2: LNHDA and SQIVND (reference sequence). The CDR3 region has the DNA TGTGCCATCTTCCGACAGGGCCACGAGCAGTACTTC. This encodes CAIFRQGHEQYF.

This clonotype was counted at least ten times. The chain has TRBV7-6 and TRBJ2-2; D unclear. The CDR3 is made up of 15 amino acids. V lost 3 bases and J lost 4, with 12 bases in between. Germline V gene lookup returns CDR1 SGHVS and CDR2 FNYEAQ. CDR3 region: CASSFTLGSTGELFF. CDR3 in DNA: TGTGCCAGCAGCTTTACATTGGGCAGCACCGGGGAGCTGTTTTTT.

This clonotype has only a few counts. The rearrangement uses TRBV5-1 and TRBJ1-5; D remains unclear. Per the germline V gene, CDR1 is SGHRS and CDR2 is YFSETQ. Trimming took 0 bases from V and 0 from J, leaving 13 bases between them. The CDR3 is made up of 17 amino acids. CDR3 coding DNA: TGCGCCAGCAGCTTGGGCCTGTCCGGGGATAGCAATCAGCCCCAGCATTTT. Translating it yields CASSLGLSGDSNQPQHF.

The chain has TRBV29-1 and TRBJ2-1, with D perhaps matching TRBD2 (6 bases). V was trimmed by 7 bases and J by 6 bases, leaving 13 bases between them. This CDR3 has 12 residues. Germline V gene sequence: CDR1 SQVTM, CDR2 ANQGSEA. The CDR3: CSDRRGLNEQFF. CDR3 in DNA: TGCAGCGACAGGAGGGGACTCAATGAGCAGTTCTTC.

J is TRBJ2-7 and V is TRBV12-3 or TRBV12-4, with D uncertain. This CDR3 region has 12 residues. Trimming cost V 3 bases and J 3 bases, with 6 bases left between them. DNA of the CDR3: TGTGCCAGCAGTTTTGACAACTACGAGCAGTACTTC. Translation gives CASSFDNYEQYF.

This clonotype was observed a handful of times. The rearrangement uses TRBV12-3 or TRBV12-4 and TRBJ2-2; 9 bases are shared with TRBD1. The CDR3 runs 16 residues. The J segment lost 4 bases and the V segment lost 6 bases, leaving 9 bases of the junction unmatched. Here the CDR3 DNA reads TGTGCCAGCAGACAGTCCGGGACAGGGATCACCGGGGAGCTGTTTTTT. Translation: CASRQSGTGITGELFF.

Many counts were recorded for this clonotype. CDR3 coding DNA: TGTGCCAGTAGTCCCGACCGAGGGAATGAGCAGTTCTTC. Translation: CASSPDRGNEQFF. The genes are TRBV19 and TRBJ2-1; maybe TRBD2 (5 bases). Germline CDR1 LNHDA, CDR2 SQIVND (reference sequence). The CDR3 runs 13 residues. V gave up 5 bases and J gave up 7 bases, with 12 bases separating them.

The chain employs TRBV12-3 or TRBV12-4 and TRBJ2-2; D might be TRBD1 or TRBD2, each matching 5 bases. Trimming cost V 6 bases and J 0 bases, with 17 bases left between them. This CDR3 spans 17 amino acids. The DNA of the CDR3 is TGTGCCAGCAGACCAAATCGGGACGGAGCGAACACCGGGGAGCTGTTTTTT. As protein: CASRPNRDGANTGELFF.

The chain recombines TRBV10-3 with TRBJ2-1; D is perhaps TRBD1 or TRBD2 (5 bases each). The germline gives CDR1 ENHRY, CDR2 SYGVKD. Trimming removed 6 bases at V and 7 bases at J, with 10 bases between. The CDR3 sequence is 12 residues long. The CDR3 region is CAIRTGGNEQFF. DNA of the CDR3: TGTGCCATCAGAACTGGGGGTAATGAGCAGTTCTTC.

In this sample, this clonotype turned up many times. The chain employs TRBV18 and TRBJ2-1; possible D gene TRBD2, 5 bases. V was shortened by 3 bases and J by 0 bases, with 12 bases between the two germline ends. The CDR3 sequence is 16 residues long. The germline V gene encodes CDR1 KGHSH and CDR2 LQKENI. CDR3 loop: CASSPWAGLSYNEQFF. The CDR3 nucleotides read TGTGCCAGCTCACCGTGGGCGGGCCTCTCCTACAATGAGCAGTTCTTC.

The CDR3 coding sequence is TGTGCCAGCAGTTTATCTATTAGCGGGCAAGAGACCCAGTACTTC. Its protein product is CASSLSISGQETQYF. V usage is TRBV28 and J usage is TRBJ2-5; TRBD2 aligns across 7 bases. Trimming took 1 base from V and 2 from J; bases not matched to a gene: 4. CDR1 MDHEN and CDR2 SYDVKM come from the germline V gene. This CDR3 comprises 15 residues.

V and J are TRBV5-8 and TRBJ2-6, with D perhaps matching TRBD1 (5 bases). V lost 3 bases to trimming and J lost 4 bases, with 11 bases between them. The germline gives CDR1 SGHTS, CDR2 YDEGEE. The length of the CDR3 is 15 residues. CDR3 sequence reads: CASSSAGIGANVLTF. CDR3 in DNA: TGTGCCAGCAGCTCGGCAGGGATAGGGGCCAACGTCCTGACTTTC.

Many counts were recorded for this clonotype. The CDR3 sequence is CASSLWDEPNNEQFF. The CDR3 DNA reads as TGTGCCAGCAGCCTATGGGACGAACCCAACAATGAGCAGTTCTTC. This rearrangement joins TRBV4-2 to TRBJ2-1; D may match TRBD1 or TRBD2 (5 bases each). CDR1 LGHNA and CDR2 YNFKEQ come from the germline V gene. This CDR3 is built from 15 residues. V lost 4 bases and J 5 bases, leaving 15 bases between the germline ends.

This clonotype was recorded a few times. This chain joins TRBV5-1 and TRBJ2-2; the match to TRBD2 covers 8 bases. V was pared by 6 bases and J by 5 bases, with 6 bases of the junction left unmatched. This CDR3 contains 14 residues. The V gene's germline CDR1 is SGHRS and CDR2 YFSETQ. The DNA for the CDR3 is TGCGCCAGCATGGCGGGAGGCCCTACCGGGGAGCTGTTTTTT. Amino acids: CASMAGGPTGELFF.

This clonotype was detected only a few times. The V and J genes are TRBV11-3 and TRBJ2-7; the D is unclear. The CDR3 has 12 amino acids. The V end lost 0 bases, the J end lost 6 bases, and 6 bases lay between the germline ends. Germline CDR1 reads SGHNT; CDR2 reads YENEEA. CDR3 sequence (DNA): TGTGCCAGCAGCTTAGATAGCAGCGAGCAGTACTTC. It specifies CASSLDSSEQYF.

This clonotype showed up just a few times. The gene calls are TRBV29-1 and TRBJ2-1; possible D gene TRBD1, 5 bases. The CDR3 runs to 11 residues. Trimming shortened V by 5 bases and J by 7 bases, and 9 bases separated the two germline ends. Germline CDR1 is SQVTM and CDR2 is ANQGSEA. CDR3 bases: TGCAGCGTTCACAGGTGGAATGAGCAGTTCTTC. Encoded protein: CSVHRWNEQFF.

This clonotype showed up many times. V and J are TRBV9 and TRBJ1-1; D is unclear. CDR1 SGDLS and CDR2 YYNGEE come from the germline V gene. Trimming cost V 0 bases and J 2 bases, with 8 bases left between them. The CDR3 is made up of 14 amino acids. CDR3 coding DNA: TGTGCCAGCAGCGTAGAGGCAGTTAACACTGAAGCTTTCTTT. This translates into CASSVEAVNTEAFF.

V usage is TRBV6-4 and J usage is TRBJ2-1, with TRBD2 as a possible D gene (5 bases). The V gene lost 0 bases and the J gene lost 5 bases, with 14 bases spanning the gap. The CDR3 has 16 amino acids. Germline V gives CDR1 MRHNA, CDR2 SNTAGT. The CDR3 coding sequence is TGTGCCAGCAGTGACTCTGCGGGCGAGACGAACAATGAGCAGTTCTTC. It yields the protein CASSDSAGETNNEQFF.

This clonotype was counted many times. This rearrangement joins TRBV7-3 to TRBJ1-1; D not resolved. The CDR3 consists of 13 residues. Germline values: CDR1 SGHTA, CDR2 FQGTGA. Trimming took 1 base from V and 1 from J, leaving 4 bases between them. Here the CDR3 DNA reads TGTGCCAGCAGCTTAAAACGGAACACTGAAGCTTTCTTT. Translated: CASSLKRNTEAFF.

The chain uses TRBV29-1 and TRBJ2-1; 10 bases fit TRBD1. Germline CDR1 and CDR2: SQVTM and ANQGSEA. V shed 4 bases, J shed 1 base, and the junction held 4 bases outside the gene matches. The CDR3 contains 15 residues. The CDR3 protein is CSVAPGQGSYNEQFF. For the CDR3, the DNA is TGCAGCGTTGCACCGGGACAGGGGTCCTACAATGAGCAGTTCTTC.

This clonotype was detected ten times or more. The CDR3 DNA reads TGCAGTGCTAGAAAGAGAACAGGCGGTCTTTCTAACTATGGCTACACCTTC. Encoded protein: CSARKRTGGLSNYGYTF. The chain joins TRBV20-1 to TRBJ1-2, with D possibly being TRBD1 (5 bases). The CDR3 sequence is 17 residues long. Germline CDR1 DFQATT, CDR2 SNEGSKA (reference sequence). Trimming cost V 2 bases and J 0 bases, with 19 bases left between them.

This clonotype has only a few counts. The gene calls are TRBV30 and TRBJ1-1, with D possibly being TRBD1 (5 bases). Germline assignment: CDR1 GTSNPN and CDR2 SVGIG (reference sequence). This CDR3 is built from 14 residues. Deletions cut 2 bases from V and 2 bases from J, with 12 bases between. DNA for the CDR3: TGTGCCTGGAGTCCCCAGGGCATCAACACTGAAGCTTTCTTT. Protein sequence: CAWSPQGINTEAFF.

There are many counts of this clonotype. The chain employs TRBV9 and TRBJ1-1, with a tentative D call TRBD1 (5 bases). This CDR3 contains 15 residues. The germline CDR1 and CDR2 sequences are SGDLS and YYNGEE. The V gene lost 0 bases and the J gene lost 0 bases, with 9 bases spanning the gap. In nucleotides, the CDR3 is TGTGCCAGCAGCGTAGCAGGGCCCATGAACACTGAAGCTTTCTTT. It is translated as CASSVAGPMNTEAFF.